The 20 T cell receptor beta chains below come from one sample, sequenced in a study of OX40 agonist ivuxolimab in advanced cancers. Assay: immunoSEQ multiplex PCR; the TCRdb copy retains only in-frame clones and omits some. This sample yields roughly 81,000 clones, of which 75% to 90% are seen a single time; approximately 5% belongs to the top ten. This specimen consisted of CD4+ or CD8+ T cells sorted from blood, obtained in a trial of the OX40 agonist ivuxolimab. These receptors were obtained from an adult with an advanced solid tumor such as melanoma, head and neck, liver or kidney cancer.

The CDR3 DNA sequence: TGTGCCAGCCGAGAAGGGGACACTGAAGCTTTCTTT. Translating it yields CASREGDTEAFF. The chain has TRBV18 and TRBJ1-1; TRBD1 is a possible D gene (5 bases). This CDR3 region has 12 residues. Trimming took 8 bases from V and 3 from J, leaving 10 bases between them. Germline V lookup: CDR1 KGHSH, CDR2 LQKENI.

The chain combines TRBV2 with TRBJ2-7; either TRBD1 or TRBD2 may fit D (5 bases each). The CDR3 runs to 15 residues. From germline, CDR1 is SNHLY and CDR2 FYNNEI. V was cut by 4 bases and J by 2 bases, with 15 bases left in between. In nucleotides, the CDR3 is TGTGCCAGCAGTGTTGGGGGAGTTCTCCCCTACGAGCAGTACTTC. Its protein product is CASSVGGVLPYEQYF.

The chain couples TRBV7-2 to TRBJ1-3; D not resolved. Germline loops: CDR1 SGHTA, CDR2 FQGNSA. This CDR3 spans 16 amino acids. With 0 bases removed from V and 0 bases from J, the gap between germline ends came to 9 bases. The CDR3 DNA follows: TGTGCCAGCAGCTTAGCGGGCGGCCACTCTGGAAACACCATATATTTT. Translation: CASSLAGGHSGNTIYF.

The J gene is TRBJ1-1, the V gene TRBV14, with TRBD1 matching over 11 bases. The CDR3 extends over 12 amino acids. V was pared by 5 bases and J by 10 bases, with 3 bases of the junction left unmatched. Germline loops: CDR1 SGHDN, CDR2 FVKESK. Here the CDR3 DNA reads TGTGCCAGCAGCTGGGACAGGGGGGGAGCTTTCTTT. Its translation: CASSWDRGGAFF.

This clone was observed a single time. J is TRBJ2-7 and V is TRBV7-6; 8 nucleotides line up with TRBD2. The CDR3 runs to 17 residues. The trim removed 1 base at V and 0 bases at J, leaving 8 bases unmatched. Germline V gives CDR1 SGHVS, CDR2 FNYEAQ. This chain's CDR3 is CASSLVLMAGGSYEQYF. CDR3 nucleotide sequence: TGTGCCAGCAGCTTAGTGCTCATGGCGGGGGGCTCCTACGAGCAGTACTTC.

The chain combines TRBV7-9 with TRBJ2-7, with 7 bases lining up with TRBD2. CDR1 is SEHNR, CDR2 FQNEAQ, per germline (reference sequence). V lost 2 bases to trimming and J lost 5 bases; unmatched junction nucleotides: 9. CDR3 length: 15 residues. The CDR3 spells CASSLLGPGRNEQYF. For the CDR3, the DNA is TGTGCCAGCAGCTTATTGGGGCCCGGGAGGAACGAGCAGTACTTC.

The V call is TRBV5-5, the J call TRBJ2-7; the D gene is possibly TRBD1 (5 bases). Germline values: CDR1 SGHKS, CDR2 YYEKEE (reference sequence). V lost 0 bases, J lost 3 bases, and 13 bases lay in between. This CDR3 spans 15 amino acids. For the CDR3, the DNA is TGTGCCAGCAGCTTGGCGCAGGGTCAAAGCTACGAGCAGTACTTC. This codes for CASSLAQGQSYEQYF.

This rearrangement joins TRBV5-1 to TRBJ2-5; a possible D gene is TRBD1 (6 bases). The DNA end is a closer match to TRBJ2-7, so the J assignment may be wrong. Germline V gene data show CDR1 as SGHRS and CDR2 as YFSETQ. CDR3 length: 14 residues. In nucleotides, the CDR3 is TGCGCCAGCAGCTTGTCCCAGGGGCCCTACGAGCAGTACTTC. This gives the protein CASSLSQGPYEQYF.

The chain carries TRBV19 and TRBJ2-1; TRBD1 agrees at 11 bases. Germline V gene data show CDR1 as LNHDA and CDR2 as SQIVND (reference sequence). CDR3 length: 16 amino acids. V was clipped by 2 bases and J by 6 bases; unmatched bases: 6. DNA for the CDR3: TGTGCCAGTAGTATAAGGACAGGGGGCTCCCGCAATGAGCAGTTCTTC. Encoded protein: CASSIRTGGSRNEQFF.

The genes are TRBV15 and TRBJ2-1, with D possibly matching TRBD2 (6 bases). CDR3 length: 11 amino acids. CDR1 and CDR2 from the germline V gene are LNHNV and YYDKDF (reference sequence). Trimming shortened V by 3 bases and J by 14 bases, and 11 bases separated the two germline ends. The CDR3 sequence: CATSSSAGKFF. CDR3 DNA: TGTGCCACCAGCAGTTCCGCGGGAAAGTTCTTC.

The genes are TRBV9 and TRBJ2-3, with D unresolved. This CDR3 is 13 amino acids long. Trimming removed 1 base at V and 4 bases at J, with 7 bases between. Germline CDR1 reads SGDLS; CDR2 reads YYNGEE. The CDR3 spells CASSVTGSDTQYF. DNA for the CDR3: TGTGCCAGCAGCGTAACCGGGTCAGATACGCAGTATTTT. The entire variable domain, with the rest obtained from reference TRBV9 and TRBJ2-3, is as follows: DSGVTQTPKHLITATGQRVTLRCSPRSGDLSVYWYQQSLDQGLQFLIQYYNGEERAKGNILERFSAQQFPDLHSELNLSSLELGDSALYFCASSVTGSDTQYFGPGTRLTVL.

The chain employs TRBV7-3 and TRBJ2-6; no definite D call. Trimming left V 2 bases short and J 0 bases short, with 11 bases between. The CDR3 extends over 17 amino acids. CDR1 SGHTA and CDR2 FQGTGA come from the germline V gene. The CDR3 nucleotides are TGTGCCAGCAGCTTACGAGTCTTGGACTCTGGGGCCAACGTCCTGACTTTC. This translates into CASSLRVLDSGANVLTF.

The rearrangement joins TRBV4-3 to TRBJ2-7, with a possible D match to TRBD1 (6 bases). Trimming cost V 4 bases and J 0 bases, with 10 bases left between them. CDR3 length equals 14 residues. From germline, CDR1 is LGHNA and CDR2 YSLEER. CDR3 nucleotides: TGCGCCAGCAGCCGACAGGAGGACTCCTACGAGCAGTACTTC. As protein: CASSRQEDSYEQYF.

This chain uses TRBV11-3 with TRBJ2-1; no clear D gene. V was cut by 0 bases and J by 9 bases, with 9 bases left in between. The germline CDR1 and CDR2 sequences are SGHNT and YENEEA. The CDR3 loop spans 13 amino acids. The CDR3 region has the DNA TGTGCCAGCAGCTTAGATCGAGGCGCTGAGCAGTTCTTC. Protein: CASSLDRGAEQFF.

The V call is TRBV27, the J call TRBJ1-2, with a weak D call TRBD1 (5 bases). Trimming took 6 bases from V and 4 from J, leaving 12 bases between them. Germline V gives CDR1 MNHEY, CDR2 SMNVEV (reference sequence). The CDR3 totals 13 residues. For the CDR3, the DNA is TGTGCCAGCAGCCAGACCGACAGCTATGGCTACACCTTC. Its protein product is CASSQTDSYGYTF.

The chain joins TRBV21-1 to TRBJ1-2. TRBV21-1 is labeled a pseudogene. The CDR3 has 13 residues. CDR3 loop: CASSSTSEDGYTF. DNA of the CDR3: TGTGCCAGCAGCAGTACATCGGAGGATGGCTACACCTTC.

V and J are TRBV18 and TRBJ2-1; the D is unclear. The CDR3 length is 11 residues. V was shortened by 2 bases and J by 7 bases, with 3 bases between the two germline ends. Germline CDR1 KGHSH, CDR2 LQKENI. CDR3 coding DNA: TGTGCCAGCTCACCAAAGAATGAGCAGTTCTTC. Its protein product is CASSPKNEQFF.

The CDR3 protein is CASDSGQGRSQPQHF. The CDR3 DNA follows: TGTGCCAGTGACTCGGGACAGGGAAGGAGTCAGCCCCAGCATTTT. The rearrangement uses TRBV19 and TRBJ1-5; 9 bases match TRBD1. The V segment lost 8 bases and the J segment 6 bases; nucleotides outside the gene matches: 11. CDR1 is LNHDA and CDR2 is SQIVND in the germline V gene (reference sequence). The CDR3 runs to 15 residues.

J is TRBJ2-7 and V is TRBV6-1; either TRBD1 or TRBD2 may fit D (6 bases each). V was pared by 1 base and J by 2 bases, with 12 bases between. CDR3 length equals 15 residues. Looked up from germline, CDR1 is MNHNS and CDR2 is SASEGT. The CDR3 DNA follows: TGTGCCAGCAGTGAAGGGGGGGCGCGTCCCTACGAGCAGTACTTC. Translation gives CASSEGGARPYEQYF.

In its sample, this clone was seen once. The rearrangement joins TRBV19 to TRBJ2-7, with 10 bases fitting TRBD1. Losses at the gene ends were 6 bases for V and 2 bases for J; bases not matched to a gene: 7. Germline V gives CDR1 LNHDA, CDR2 SQIVND (reference sequence). The length of the CDR3 is 15 residues. The CDR3 protein is CASSPWDRGTYEQYF. The CDR3, as DNA: TGTGCCAGTAGCCCCTGGGACAGGGGTACCTACGAGCAGTACTTC.